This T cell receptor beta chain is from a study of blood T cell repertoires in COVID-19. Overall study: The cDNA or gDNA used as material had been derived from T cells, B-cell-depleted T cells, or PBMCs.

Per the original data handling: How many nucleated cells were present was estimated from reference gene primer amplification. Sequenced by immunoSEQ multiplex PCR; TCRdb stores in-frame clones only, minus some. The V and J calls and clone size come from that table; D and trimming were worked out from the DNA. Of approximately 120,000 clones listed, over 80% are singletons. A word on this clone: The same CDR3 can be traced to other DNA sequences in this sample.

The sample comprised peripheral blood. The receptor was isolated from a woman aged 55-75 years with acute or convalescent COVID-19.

Written as DNA, the CDR3 is TGTGCCAGCACCGACGGGGGTAATCAGCCCCAGCATTTT. Its translation: CASTDGGNQPQHF. The chain joins TRBV28 to TRBJ1-5, with D perhaps TRBD1 (5 bases). V lost 7 bases and J lost 4, with 11 bases in between. This CDR3 comprises 13 residues. Germline CDR1 is MDHEN and CDR2 is SYDVKM.